Included here is one TCR beta chain sequence, with context. Germline values: CDR1 SEHNR, CDR2 FQNEAQ (reference sequence). The CDR3 covers 14 residues. V lost 5 bases, J lost 0 bases, and 10 bases lay in between. This entry comes from a study of blood T cell repertoires in COVID-19. Profiled with immunoSEQ multiplex PCR; TCRdb holds only in-frame clones, not every one. The sample lists over 200,000 clones, roughly 86% seen once, with about 3% in the top ten. Sequenced material: peripheral blood. This chain connects TRBV7-9 to TRBJ1-1; tentatively, D is TRBD1 (5 bases). The TCR was taken from a woman aged 30 to 39 who had recovered from COVID-19. The CDR3 coding sequence is TGTGCCAGCAGCAGGGACGGGTTGAACACTGAAGCTTTCTTT. It translates to CASSRDGLNTEAFF.